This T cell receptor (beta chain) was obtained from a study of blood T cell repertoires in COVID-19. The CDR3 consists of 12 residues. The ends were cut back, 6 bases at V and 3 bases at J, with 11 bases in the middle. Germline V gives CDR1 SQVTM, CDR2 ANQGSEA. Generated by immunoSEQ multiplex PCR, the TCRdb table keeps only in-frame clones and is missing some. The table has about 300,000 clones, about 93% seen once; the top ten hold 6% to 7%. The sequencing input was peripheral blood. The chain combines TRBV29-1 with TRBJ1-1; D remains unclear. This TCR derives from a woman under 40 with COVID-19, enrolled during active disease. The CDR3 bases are TGCAGCGTGAACGGCCTAGACACTGAAGCTTTCTTT. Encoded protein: CSVNGLDTEAFF.